The source of this TCR beta chain is a study of blood T cell repertoires in COVID-19 (dated by TCRdb to 2018 to 2020). Concerning the study at large: Samples from collaborators originated in the United States, Italy and Spain and spanned both the acute and convalescent phases of COVID-19. The prospective study material was composed of cDNA or gDNA derived from T cells, B-cell-depleted T cells, or PBMCs. Subjects who had been exposed to COVID-19, were actively infected with it, or had recovered from it provided the deeply sampled blood TCRbeta repertoires that made up the dataset. The repertoires were made available in a free public database intended to serve as a resource for research on the immune response to SARS-CoV-2. Samples were obtained from the ongoing ImmuneRACE study (first 160 participants) and from 950 to 1,500 subjects provided by 6 global collaborators. Nearly every sample came with metadata listing a de-identified subject ID, COVID-19 status, age in years and sex. HLA class I and class II types, where available, came from metadata supplied by the sample provider rather than from assay-based typing.

The immunoSEQ Assay, a bias-controlled multiplex PCR, was used to amplify TCRbeta CDR3 regions from genomic DNA. As for the original processing: The number of nucleated cells in each sample was estimated by amplification of reference gene primers within the assay. To quantify the absolute abundance of each unique TCRbeta CDR3 rearrangement, sequence reads were collapsed and filtered. For each sample, productive Simpson clonality was calculated as the square root of Simpson's diversity index across productive rearrangements. TCRdb's version of the immuneACCESS table is confined to in-frame rearrangements and falls short of the full clone set. An unresolved V gene accounts for under half of the shortfall where checked; the remainder is of unknown origin. That table furnishes V, J and clone size, whereas the DNA furnished D and trimming. A total of some 170,000 clones appear in this sample, around 80% of them only once. Of the sample, more than 7.5% is held by the ten largest clones.

Collaborating institutions collected whole blood in K2EDTA tubes following their own protocols. For TCRbeta analysis, collaborators shipped samples in one of three forms: frozen whole blood, isolated PBMCs, or DNA extracted from either of those sample types. Unmatched junction bases come to 6, with V trimmed by 4 bases and J by 3 bases. According to the germline V gene, CDR1 reads SGHRS and CDR2 reads YFSETQ. From cysteine to phenylalanine, the CDR3 is 14 amino acids long. Only the CDR3 DNA is retained, 42 bases long and in frame from the first base. Turning to this clone: This receptor's antigen is unknown. Nothing much larger sits one base from this clone, and base qualities are not available.

Points the paper makes about the study in general: The amount of clinical and demographic metadata varied by source and participant and was provided uncurated.

This sequence originates from a woman aged 70 to 79 with acute or convalescent COVID-19. The rearrangement combines TRBV5-1 with TRBJ1-2; 7 junctional bases match TRBD1. The sample taken for sequencing was peripheral blood. The CDR3 loop reads CASSGTAGYYGYTF. The DNA sequence reads TGCGCCAGCAGCGGGACAGCGGGCTACTATGGCTACACCTTC.